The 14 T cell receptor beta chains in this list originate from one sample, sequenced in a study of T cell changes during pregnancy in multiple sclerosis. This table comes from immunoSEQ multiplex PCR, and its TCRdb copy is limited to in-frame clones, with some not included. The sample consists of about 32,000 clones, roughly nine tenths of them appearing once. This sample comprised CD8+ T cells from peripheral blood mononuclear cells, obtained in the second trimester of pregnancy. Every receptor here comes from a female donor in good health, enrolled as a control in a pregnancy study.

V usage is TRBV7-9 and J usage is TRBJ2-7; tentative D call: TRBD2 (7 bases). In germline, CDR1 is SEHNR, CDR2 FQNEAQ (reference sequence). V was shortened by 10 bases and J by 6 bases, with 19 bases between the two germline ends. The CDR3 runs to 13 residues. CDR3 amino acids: CATPRMGGPEQYF. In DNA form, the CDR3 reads TGTGCCACCCCACGGATGGGGGGGCCCGAGCAGTACTTC.

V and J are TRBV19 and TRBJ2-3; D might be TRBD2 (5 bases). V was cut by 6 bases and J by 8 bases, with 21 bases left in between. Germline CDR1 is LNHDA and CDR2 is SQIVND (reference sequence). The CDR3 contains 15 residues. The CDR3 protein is CASSRERTASITQYF. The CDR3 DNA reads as TGTGCCAGTAGCCGGGAAAGGACCGCGTCTATTACGCAGTATTTT.

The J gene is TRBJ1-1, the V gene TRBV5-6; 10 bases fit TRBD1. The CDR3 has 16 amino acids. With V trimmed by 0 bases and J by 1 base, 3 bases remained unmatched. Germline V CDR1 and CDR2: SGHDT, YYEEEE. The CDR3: CASSLGQGAGNTEAFF. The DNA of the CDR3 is TGTGCCAGCAGCTTGGGACAGGGGGCCGGGAACACTGAAGCTTTCTTT.

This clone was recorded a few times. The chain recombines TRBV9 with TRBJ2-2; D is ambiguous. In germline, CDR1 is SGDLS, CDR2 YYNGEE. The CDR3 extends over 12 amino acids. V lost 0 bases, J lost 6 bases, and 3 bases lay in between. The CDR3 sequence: CASSVVSGELFF. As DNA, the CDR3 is TGTGCCAGCAGCGTAGTCTCCGGGGAGCTGTTTTTT. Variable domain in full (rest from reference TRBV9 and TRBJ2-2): DSGVTQTPKHLITATGQRVTLRCSPRSGDLSVYWYQQSLDQGLQFLIQYYNGEERAKGNILERFSAQQFPDLHSELNLSSLELGDSALYFCASSVVSGELFFGEGSRLTVL.

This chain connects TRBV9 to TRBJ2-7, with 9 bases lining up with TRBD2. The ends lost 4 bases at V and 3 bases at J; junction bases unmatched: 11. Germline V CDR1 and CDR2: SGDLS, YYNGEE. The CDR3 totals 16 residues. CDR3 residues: CASSPQRGELNYEQYF. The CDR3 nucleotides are TGTGCCAGCAGCCCACAGCGGGGGGAACTCAACTACGAGCAGTACTTC.

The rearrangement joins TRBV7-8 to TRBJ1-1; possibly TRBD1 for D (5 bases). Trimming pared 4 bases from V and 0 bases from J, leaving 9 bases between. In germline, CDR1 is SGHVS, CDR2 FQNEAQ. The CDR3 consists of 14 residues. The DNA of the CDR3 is TGTGCCAGCAGCTCCGGACATCTGAACACTGAAGCTTTCTTT. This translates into CASSSGHLNTEAFF.

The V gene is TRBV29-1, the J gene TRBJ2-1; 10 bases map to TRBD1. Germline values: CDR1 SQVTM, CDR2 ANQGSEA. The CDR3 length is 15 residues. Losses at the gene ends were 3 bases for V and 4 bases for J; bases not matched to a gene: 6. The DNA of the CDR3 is TGCAGCGTTGACCCACCGGGACAGGGGTACAATGAGCAGTTCTTC. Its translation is CSVDPPGQGYNEQFF.

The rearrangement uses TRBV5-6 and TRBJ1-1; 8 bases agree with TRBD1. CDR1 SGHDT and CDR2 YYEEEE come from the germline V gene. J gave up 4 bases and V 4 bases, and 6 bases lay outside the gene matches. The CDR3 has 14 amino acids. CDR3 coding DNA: TGTGCCAGCAGCGAAGGACAGGGTGGCACTGAAGCTTTCTTT. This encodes CASSEGQGGTEAFF.

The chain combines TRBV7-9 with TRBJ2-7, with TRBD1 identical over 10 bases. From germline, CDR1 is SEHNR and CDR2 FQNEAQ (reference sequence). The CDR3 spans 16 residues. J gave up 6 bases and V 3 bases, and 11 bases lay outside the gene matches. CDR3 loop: CASSFGQGVSLFEQYF. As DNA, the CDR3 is TGTGCCAGCAGCTTTGGACAGGGGGTTTCTTTATTCGAGCAGTACTTC.

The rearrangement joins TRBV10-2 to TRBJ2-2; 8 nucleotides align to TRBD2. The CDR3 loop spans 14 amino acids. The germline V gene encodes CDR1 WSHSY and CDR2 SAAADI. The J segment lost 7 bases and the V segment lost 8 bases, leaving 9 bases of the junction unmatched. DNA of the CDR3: TGCGCCAGCTATCTAGCGGGTCCAAACGGGGAGCTGTTTTTT. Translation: CASYLAGPNGELFF.

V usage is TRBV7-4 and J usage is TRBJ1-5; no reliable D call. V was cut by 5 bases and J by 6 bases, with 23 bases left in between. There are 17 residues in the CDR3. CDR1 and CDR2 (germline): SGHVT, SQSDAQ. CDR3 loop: CASSPLGRTQAPQPQHF. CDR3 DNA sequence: TGTGCCAGCAGCCCTCTGGGCCGTACTCAAGCCCCTCAGCCCCAGCATTTT.

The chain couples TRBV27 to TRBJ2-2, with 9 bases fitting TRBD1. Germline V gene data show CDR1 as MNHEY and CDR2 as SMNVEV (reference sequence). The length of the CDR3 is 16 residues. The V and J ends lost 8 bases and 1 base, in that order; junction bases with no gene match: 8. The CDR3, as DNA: TGTGCCAGCCTTCCCGCGGGACAGGGGAACACCGGGGAGCTGTTTTTT. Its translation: CASLPAGQGNTGELFF.

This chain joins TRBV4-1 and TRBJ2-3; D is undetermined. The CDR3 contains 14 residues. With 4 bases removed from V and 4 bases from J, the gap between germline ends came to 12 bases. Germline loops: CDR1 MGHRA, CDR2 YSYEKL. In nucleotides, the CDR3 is TGCGCCAGCAGCCCCTCGTCGGGTCCAGATACGCAGTATTTT. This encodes CASSPSSGPDTQYF.

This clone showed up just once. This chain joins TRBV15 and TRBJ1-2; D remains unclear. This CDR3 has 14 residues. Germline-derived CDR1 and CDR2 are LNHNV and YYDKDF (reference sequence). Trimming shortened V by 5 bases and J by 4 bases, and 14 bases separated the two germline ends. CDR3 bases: TGTGCCACCAGCGGAGCGGAGAATAGCTATGGCTACACCTTC. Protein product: CATSGAENSYGYTF.